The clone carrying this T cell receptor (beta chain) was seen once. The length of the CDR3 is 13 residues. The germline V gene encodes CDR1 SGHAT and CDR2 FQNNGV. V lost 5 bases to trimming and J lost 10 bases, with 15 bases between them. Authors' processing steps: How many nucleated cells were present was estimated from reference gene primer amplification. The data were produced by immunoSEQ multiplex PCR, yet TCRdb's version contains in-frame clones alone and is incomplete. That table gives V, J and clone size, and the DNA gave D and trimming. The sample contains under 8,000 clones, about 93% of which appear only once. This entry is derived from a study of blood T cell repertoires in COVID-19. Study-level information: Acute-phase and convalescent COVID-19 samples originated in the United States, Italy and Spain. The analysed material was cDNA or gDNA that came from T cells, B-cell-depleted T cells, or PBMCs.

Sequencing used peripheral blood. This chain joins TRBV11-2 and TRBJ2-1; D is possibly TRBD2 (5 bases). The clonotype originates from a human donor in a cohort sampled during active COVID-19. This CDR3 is CASSVTRTIEQFF. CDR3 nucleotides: TGTGCCAGCAGCGTCACTAGAACAATCGAGCAGTTCTTC. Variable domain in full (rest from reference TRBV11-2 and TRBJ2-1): EAGVAQSPRYKIIEKRQSVAFWCNPISGHATLYWYQQILGQGPKLLIQFQNNGVVDDSQLPKDRFSAERLKGVDSTLKIQPAKLEDSAVYLCASSVTRTIEQFFGPGTRLTVL.